A selection of T cell receptor beta chains follows, all from one sample in a study of spatial heterogeneity in lung cancer. MiXCR was run by TCRdb on the 5' RACE reads, yielding one entry per CDR3 protein. The table has about 13,000 distinct CDR3 sequences, about 5% seen once; the top ten hold 11%. The specimen comprised lung tumor tissue, sampled at surgery. The source is a female donor with early-stage non-small cell lung cancer. The CDR3 runs from the conserved cysteine through the conserved F or W. D genes are given only for firm matches. For some rows the clone size is stated as once, few or many, or as a class when expanded; others skip it.

TRBV4-2	TRBJ1-2	many	TRBD1	TGTGCCAGCAGCCAGGCCGGGACAGGGGCCTTAAATGGCTACACCTTC	CASSQAGTGALNGYTF
TRBV7-9	TRBJ2-5	many	.	TGTGCCAGCAGTCTGCGTCCCCAAGAGACCCAGTACTTC	CASSLRPQETQYF
TRBV11-2	TRBJ2-7	many	.	TGTGCCAGCAGCCCGACAAATGGTTACGAGCAGTACTTC	CASSPTNGYEQYF
TRBV7-3	TRBJ2-2	many	.	TGTGCCAGCAGCTTGGACAGCTACACCGGGGAGCTGTTTTTT	CASSLDSYTGELFF
TRBV28	TRBJ2-6	many	TRBD1	TGTGCCAGCAGTTTAGGTACAGGGGTCGGTCTGTATGGGGCCAACGTCCTGACTTTC	CASSLGTGVGLYGANVLTF
TRBV10-3	TRBJ2-1	many	.	TGTGCCATCAGTGCCTCGGGGGACAATGAGCAGTTCTTC	CAISASGDNEQFF
TRBV6-1	TRBJ2-6	many	.	TGTGCCAGCAGTGAACAACCCCCCCGGGCCACTGGGGCCAACGTCCTGACTTTC	CASSEQPPRATGANVLTF
TRBV28	TRBJ2-5	.	.	TGTGCCAGCAGTTTCGGCAGGAACCAAGAGACCCAGTACTTC	CASSFGRNQETQYF
TRBV4-1	TRBJ2-7	many	TRBD2	TGCGCCAGCAGCCCGACCTGGACTAGCGGGGTCCTGTCCTACGAGCAGTACTTC	CASSPTWTSGVLSYEQYF
TRBV7-9	TRBJ2-6	many	.	TGTGCCAGCAGCCTAAGAAGGAGGGGTCGGAGCTCTGGGGCCAACGTCCTGACTTTC	CASSLRRRGRSSGANVLTF
TRBV5-1	TRBJ2-7	medium-sized	.	TGCGCCAGCAGCCCCTCTGTTGAAAGATACGAGCAGTACTTC	CASSPSVERYEQYF
TRBV20-1	TRBJ2-7	many	TRBD2	TGCAGTGCCATCGGACTAGCGGCGGGCGAGCAGTACTTC	CSAIGLAAGEQYF
TRBV28	TRBJ1-1	many	TRBD1	TGTGCCAGCAGACGGACAGGCCTGGGGACTGAAGCTTTCTTT	CASRRTGLGTEAFF
TRBV9	TRBJ2-5	many	TRBD1	TGTGCCAGCAGCCGCCGGTCCCTAACAGGGGAGCAAGAGACCCAGTACTTC	CASSRRSLTGEQETQYF
TRBV23-1	TRBJ2-1	many	.	TGCGCCAGCAGTCAATGGTCAAGGAAAAATGAGCAGTTCTTC	CASSQWSRKNEQFF
TRBV11-2	TRBJ2-6	many	TRBD1	TGTGCCAGCAGCGTCCCCGGGACAGGGTTTGGTGGGGCCAACGTCCTGACTTTC	CASSVPGTGFGGANVLTF
TRBV7-6	TRBJ2-4	many	TRBD1	TGTGCCAGCAGCCCCATAACCCCCCAGGGACAGCTAGCCAAAAACATTCAGTACTTC	CASSPITPQGQLAKNIQYF
TRBV7-9	TRBJ1-1	many	TRBD1	TGTGCCAGCAGCTTAGTGGTTTACAGGGGAAACACTGAAGCTTTCTTT	CASSLVVYRGNTEAFF
TRBV9	TRBJ2-1	medium-sized	.	TGTGCCAGCAGCGTATGGGACGGTAGCTCCTACAATGAGCAGTTCTTC	CASSVWDGSSYNEQFF
TRBV5-6	TRBJ1-2	many	.	TGTGCCAGCAGCCCCGTCCTCAAATTAAGCGGCTACACCTTC	CASSPVLKLSGYTF
TRBV3-1	TRBJ1-1	many	TRBD1	TGTGCCAGCAGCCAAGGGACAGGGTTTGGGGCTTTCTTT	CASSQGTGFGAFF
TRBV14	TRBJ1-2	many	.	TGTGCCAGCAGCCAAGGATCCGGGTACGGCTACACCTTC	CASSQGSGYGYTF
TRBV2	TRBJ2-1	many	.	TGTGCCAGCAGTGAAGCCCCGGGGGTCGGACAGTTCTTC	CASSEAPGVGQFF
TRBV12-3/TRBV12-4	TRBJ2-5	many	TRBD2	TGTGCCAGCAGTCTGGGACTAGCGGGGACCCAGTACTTC	CASSLGLAGTQYF
TRBV10-1	TRBJ2-1	many	TRBD1	TGCGCCAGCAGTCATGGACAGGGGTTGAATGAGCAGTTCTTC	CASSHGQGLNEQFF
TRBV12-3/TRBV12-4	TRBJ2-5	many	.	TGTGCCAGCAGTTCCCAGGGGACCAAGTTCCAAGAGACCCAGTACTTC	CASSSQGTKFQETQYF
TRBV20-1	TRBJ2-5	many	TRBD2	TGCAATGCTAGAGAGAGACTAGCGGGGGGGACCCAGTACTTC	CNARERLAGGTQYF
TRBV6-5	TRBJ2-5	many	TRBD2	TGTGCCAGCAGACCCTATAGCGGGGGGCTGGAGACCCAGTACTTC	CASRPYSGGLETQYF
TRBV12-3/TRBV12-4	TRBJ2-7	many	TRBD1	TGTGCCAGCACCCCTCAGACAGGGCTCTCCTACGAGCAGTACTTC	CASTPQTGLSYEQYF
TRBV20-1	TRBJ2-1	many	TRBD2	TGCAGTGTTAGAGGGCGGGGGGGAAACAATGAGCAGTTCTTC	CSVRGRGGNNEQFF
TRBV4-1	TRBJ1-4	many	TRBD1	TGCGCCAGCAGCCAAGATCGGGACAGGGGAGGAGGAAAACTGTTTTTT	CASSQDRDRGGGKLFF